This is a list of T cell receptor beta chains from one sample in a study of blood T cell repertoires in COVID-19. The data were produced by immunoSEQ multiplex PCR, yet TCRdb's version contains in-frame clones alone and is incomplete. The repertoire consists of around 180,000 clones, with 76% occurring once and the leading ten covering roughly a sixth. Material: PBMCs or T cells enriched from blood (not recorded which). The origin of the receptors is a woman aged 45 to 65 with acute COVID-19. Both conserved end residues are part of each CDR3. A D gene is named only where the DNA matches it firmly. Some rows have no size entry. The others give once, few or many, or a class for an expanded clone.

size,V,length,J,D,DNA,CDR3
NA,TRBV5-1,16,TRBJ1-3,NA,TGCGCCAGCAGCTTGGGTGGGACACGCTCTGGAAACACCATATATTTT,CASSLGGTRSGNTIYF
NA,TRBV28,15,TRBJ1-2,TRBD1,TGTGCCAGCAGTTTCGGGACAGGGGGCGTTAATGGCTACACCTTC,CASSFGTGGVNGYTF
NA,TRBV18,15,TRBJ2-2,TRBD1,TGTGCCAGCTCATGGGGACAGCTGAACACCGGGGAGCTGTTTTTT,CASSWGQLNTGELFF
NA,TRBV9,13,TRBJ1-1,NA,TGTGCCAGCAGCGCCGGACCAGGGTCTGAAGCTTTCTTT,CASSAGPGSEAFF
NA,TRBV5-6,14,TRBJ2-2,NA,TGTGCCAGCAGCTCCGGGGCGAACACCGGGGAGCTGTTTTTT,CASSSGANTGELFF
NA,TRBV5-1,16,TRBJ1-2,TRBD1,TGCGCCAGCAGCGGGACAGGGGGCGATGCTTCCGGTGGCTACACCTTC,CASSGTGGDASGGYTF
once,TRBV3-1/TRBV3-2,16,TRBJ2-2,TRBD2,TGTGCCAGCAGCCCTACTAGCGGGGATCCCTTTGAGGAGCTGTTTTTT,CASSPTSGDPFEELFF
NA,TRBV6-2/TRBV6-3,17,TRBJ1-5,TRBD1,TGTGCCAGCAGTTACCCCCCGACGACAGGGTGGGATCAGCCCCAGCATTTT,CASSYPPTTGWDQPQHF
NA,TRBV10-3,13,TRBJ1-2,NA,TGTGCCACCAAGCGGCCGGAGGGCTATGGCTACACCTTC,CATKRPEGYGYTF
NA,TRBV19,12,TRBJ1-2,TRBD1,TGTGCCAGTAGTACCCAGGGGGGCGGCTACACCTTC,CASSTQGGGYTF
NA,TRBV4-2,14,TRBJ1-2,TRBD1,TGTGCCAGCAGCCAAGATGGCCGGGACAGCAGCTACACCTTC,CASSQDGRDSSYTF
NA,TRBV7-9,13,TRBJ2-3,NA,TGTGCCAGCGGCGGACTGTCCACAGATACGCAGTATTTT,CASGGLSTDTQYF
NA,TRBV18,13,TRBJ1-1,NA,TGTGCCAGCTCACGCAGTACGAACACTGAAGCTTTCTTT,CASSRSTNTEAFF
NA,TRBV6-2/TRBV6-3,15,TRBJ2-3,TRBD2,TGTGCCAGCAGCAACGCGGGGGTCCTCGGGAATACGCAGTATTTT,CASSNAGVLGNTQYF
NA,TRBV7-2,13,TRBJ1-1,NA,TGTGCCAGCAGCTTAGGAGGGACTGTGCAGGCTTTCTTT,CASSLGGTVQAFF
NA,TRBV6-5,15,TRBJ2-3,NA,TGTGCCAGCACCTCGGCAGGACTTAGCACAGATACGCAGTATTTT,CASTSAGLSTDTQYF
NA,TRBV6-5,14,TRBJ1-6,NA,TGTGCCAGCAGTTACGCTCAGGTTTTGTCACCCCTCCACTTT,CASSYAQVLSPLHF
NA,TRBV11-2,16,TRBJ2-3,NA,TGTGCCAGCAGCACCTTTAAGGGGGGGGCCACAGATACGCAGTATTTT,CASSTFKGGATDTQYF
NA,TRBV13,14,TRBJ1-2,TRBD1,TGTGCCAGCAATTTGGCGGGGACAGGGAATGGCTACACCTTC,CASNLAGTGNGYTF
NA,TRBV18,16,TRBJ1-6,NA,TGTGCCAGCTCACCAAATACAGCACGAGATAATTCACCCCTCCACTTT,CASSPNTARDNSPLHF
few,TRBV6-5,14,TRBJ2-3,NA,TGTGCCAGTACGGCCCGGACAGCCACAGATACGCAGTATTTT,CASTARTATDTQYF
NA,TRBV9,16,TRBJ1-4,NA,TGTGCCAGCAGCGTAGGTGTGGTGCGGGGCCAGGAAAAACTGTTTTTT,CASSVGVVRGQEKLFF
once,TRBV5-1,15,TRBJ2-1,NA,TGCGCCAGCAGCCAAGACAGTTCTCTTGTCAATGAGCAGTTCTTC,CASSQDSSLVNEQFF
NA,TRBV7-6,14,TRBJ1-2,TRBD1,TGTGCCAGCAGCTTAGGGACAGGGGCAGGCGGCTACACCTTC,CASSLGTGAGGYTF